This entry describes one T cell receptor (beta chain). This clonotype was observed a handful of times. Its antigen has not been determined. No much larger clone is present one base from it, and per-base qualities are unavailable. The library was made by RACE. Data came from a NextSeq 500. During library preparation, unique molecular identifiers were attached to individual cDNA molecules so that TCRs could be counted in a quantitative, reproducible way. From each blood RNA sample, both TCR alpha and TCR beta chains were sequenced. The study's own analysis went as follows. The median number of TCRs per sample was 85,000 to 100,000, ranging from roughly 20,000 to 690,600. V, J and CDR3 annotation of the TCR reads was performed with the Decombinator software suite. To make PS versus PT1 abundance plots, every sample was subsampled to the same number of TCRs (28,000). TCRs were defined as expanded if absent before sensitization and observed at least eight times at the 2-week time point. TCRdb reran the public reads through fastp at Q25 and MiXCR, keeping productive beta chains. When rows share a CDR3 protein, they turn into one entry using the most common DNA and genes. The V and J calls come from TCRdb's annotation, not from the publication. This sample comprises fewer than 300,000 distinct CDR3 sequences, about 9% of them detected only once. 2% to 3% of the sample lies in the top ten.

The time point label corresponds to: pre-sensitization, week 0. The meaning of the sample's treatment or condition label: therapeutic diphenylcyclopropenone sensitization with weekly scalp DPC. At every patch-test visit, the blood draw took place before the patch test was put on. Patients were considered eligible if aged 18 to 70, diagnosed with alopecia and deemed suitable for DPC therapy, and patients were excluded if pregnant. Total RNA was extracted from unfractionated whole blood collected in Tempus Blood RNA tubes. This entry belongs to a study of human T cells and chemical hapten exposure (dated by TCRdb to about 2021). The study in broad terms: For sensitization, 2% DPC in acetone was applied to a 2 cm by 2 cm area of upper inner arm skin. Patients additionally received weekly therapeutic DPC doses to the scalp throughout the approximately 25-week study period. The mostly female patient cohort included alopecia areata with under or over 50% scalp involvement, alopecia totalis and alopecia universalis. The study tracked peripheral blood TCR repertoire changes in vivo during primary and secondary sensitization to the hapten diphenylcyclopropenone (DPC) in alopecia patients. Blood was sampled from patients pre-sensitization (week 0) and at 2, 6 and about 24 weeks after DPC sensitization. Some 29 alopecia patients provided blood for TCR sequencing at one to four time points (pre-sensitization, 2, 6 and 24 weeks). Libraries were pooled for sequencing, and variation in per-sample TCR yields was attributed mainly to small differences in library volumes within the pool. Patch testing on the upper back used Finn chambers containing 0.01% DPC, with scoring done after 6 days according to International Contact Dermatitis Research Group standards.

Via the germline V gene, CDR1 is SGHRS and CDR2 YFSETQ. Spanning cysteine to phenylalanine, the CDR3 consists of 16 amino acids. Only CDR3 DNA remains: 48 bases, in frame from the first base. Trimming takes 4 bases off V and 3 bases off J; junction bases not matched to a gene: 11. General findings and caveats noted by the study authors: A positive correlation was found between the number of PT1 expanded TCRs and patch test score, with significance reached at thresholds 8, 16 and 32 but not 4. Because all patients had alopecia, a presumed autoimmune disease, the immune response of the patients might differ from that of healthy individuals. Compared with pre-sensitization or healthy control sets, expanded TCRs formed significantly more large CDR3 similarity clusters, which is consistent with antigen-driven responses. After repeated subsampling, changes were observed in the strength of the expansion versus patch-test correlation and in the threshold at which the correlation became significant. The number of TCRs above 1 in 1000 frequency did not change with DPC sensitization; there was no evidence of global repertoire structure alterations.

The clonotype originates from a woman aged 40 to 50 with alopecia areata. Some clones in this sample may be carry-over from other donors' samples. The chain couples TRBV5-1 to TRBJ2-3, with 7 bases in between that match TRBD1. Specimen: whole blood, collected in connection with sensitization to the hapten diphenylcyclopropenone (DPC). The CDR3 protein sequence reads: CASSATGAQGTDTQYF. The nucleotides read TGCGCCAGCAGCGCCACAGGGGCTCAGGGGACAGATACGCAGTATTTT.